What follows are 10 T cell receptor beta chains derived from one specimen sequenced in a study of cytomegalovirus exposure and HLA in healthy donors (dated by TCRdb to 2015 to 2018). Receptor libraries were prepared by the immunoSEQ multiplex PCR assay. A mixture of 60 forward primers for TCR Vbeta segments and 13 reverse primers for TCR Jbeta segments was used in the multiplex PCR. Sourced from immuneACCESS, this table was stored by TCRdb with only in-frame sequences that have V and J called. A share of the clones is absent; for the studies checked, an unresolved V gene accounts for under half, and the remainder has no known explanation. This sample lists about 100,000 clones; about four fifths were detected once. 4.2% of the sample belongs to the ten largest clones. The specimen was PBMCs. The receptor set was obtained from a woman in her 70s in good health and CMV-seropositive.

This chain uses TRBV7-9 with TRBJ2-1; 11 nucleotides agree with TRBD2. CDR3 length: 17 amino acids. V gave up 5 bases and J gave up 7 bases; unmatched junction bases: 13. Germline CDR1 is SEHNR and CDR2 is FQNEAQ (reference sequence). DNA for the CDR3: TGTGCCAGCAGCGGGGAAAGACTAGCGGGAAGGCGGAATGAGCAGTTCTTC. This encodes CASSGERLAGRRNEQFF.

The rearrangement links TRBV7-2 to TRBJ2-5, with D unclear. There are 13 residues in the CDR3. Germline assignment: CDR1 SGHTA and CDR2 FQGNSA. V was trimmed by 1 base and J by 7 bases, leaving 10 bases between them. In DNA, the CDR3 is TGTGCCAGCAGCTTAGGAGTTGAGGCGACCCAGTACTTC. Its protein product is CASSLGVEATQYF.

V usage is TRBV7-2 and J usage is TRBJ2-7, with 14 bases lining up with TRBD2. Unmatched junction bases numbered 10, after V lost 5 bases and J lost 1 base. CDR1 and CDR2 (germline): SGHTA, FQGNSA. This CDR3 contains 18 residues. This chain's CDR3 is CASSPSPGLAGASYEQYF. CDR3 sequence (DNA): TGTGCCAGCAGCCCGTCGCCGGGACTAGCGGGAGCGTCCTACGAGCAGTACTTC.

This rearrangement joins TRBV19 to TRBJ1-5, with TRBD1 matching over 10 bases. Germline CDR1 reads LNHDA; CDR2 reads SQIVND (reference sequence). CDR3 size: 14 residues. V dropped 5 bases and J dropped 6; count of bases not matched to a gene: 4. The CDR3 region is CASSQTGGGQPQHF. The CDR3 DNA reads as TGTGCCAGTAGTCAGACAGGGGGCGGTCAGCCCCAGCATTTT.

This chain joins TRBV7-9 and TRBJ1-3; TRBD1 matches 10 bases. V lost 5 bases and J lost 4; bases outside the gene matches: 8. This CDR3 spans 16 amino acids. CDR1 and CDR2 (germline): SEHNR, FQNEAQ (reference sequence). The CDR3 protein is CASSVTGTGAGNTIYF. The CDR3 DNA sequence: TGTGCCAGCAGCGTAACCGGGACAGGGGCCGGAAACACCATATATTTT.

This clone was seen once. This chain joins TRBV30 and TRBJ1-2, with D perhaps TRBD1 (6 bases). CDR1 GTSNPN and CDR2 SVGIG come from the germline V gene (reference sequence). CDR3 length equals 12 residues. V gave up 2 bases and J gave up 8 bases, with 12 bases separating them. As DNA, the CDR3 is TGTGCCTGGAGTCACAGGGTTGCGGGCTACACCTTC. The encoded protein is CAWSHRVAGYTF.

The chain couples TRBV15 to TRBJ1-5; 12 bases map to TRBD1. This CDR3 region has 16 residues. Germline CDR1 LNHNV, CDR2 YYDKDF (reference sequence). Unmatched junction bases numbered 2, after V lost 3 bases and J lost 2 bases. This chain's CDR3 is CATSRGQGAGNQPQHF. DNA of the CDR3: TGTGCCACCAGCAGGGGACAGGGGGCAGGCAATCAGCCCCAGCATTTT.

This clone occurred once. The V and J genes are TRBV7-8 and TRBJ1-2; D unclear. This CDR3 region has 14 residues. Germline CDR1 SGHVS, CDR2 FQNEAQ. V shed 0 bases and J shed 2 bases, with 7 bases lying between them. The CDR3, as DNA: TGTGCCAGCAGCTTAGCGTGGCAGAACTATGGCTACACCTTC. Translating gives CASSLAWQNYGYTF.

The genes are TRBV6-5 and TRBJ2-1; 8 bases are a match to TRBD2. In germline, CDR1 is MNHEY, CDR2 SVGAGI. V was clipped by 7 bases and J by 9 bases; unmatched bases: 14. The CDR3 totals 15 residues. The CDR3 sequence: CASTLSGLGEGEQFF. DNA of the CDR3: TGTGCCAGCACCCTGTCGGGACTAGGGGAGGGTGAGCAGTTCTTC.

This chain connects TRBV5-4 to TRBJ2-3, with 7 positions matching TRBD1. This CDR3 region has 15 residues. The junction had 8 bases not matched to a gene; V was cut back by 2 bases and J by 5 bases. Looked up from germline, CDR1 is SGHNT and CDR2 is YYREEE (reference sequence). The CDR3 loop is CASSFPQGQRDTQYF. In nucleotides, the CDR3 is TGTGCCAGCAGCTTCCCACAGGGGCAAAGAGATACGCAGTATTTT.